A single sample gave rise to the 28 T cell receptor beta chains below, sequenced in a study of identical twins (dated by TCRdb to 2016 to 2017). Receptors were amplified or captured by 5' RACE. The listed sequencing device is Illumina HiSeq 2000. Clones were called with MiXCR by TCRdb after fastp trimmed the public reads at Q25, and only in-frame beta chains were retained. Identical CDR3 protein sequences are pooled into one entry, listed with their most common genes and DNA. The sample table holds over 200,000 distinct CDR3 sequences, of which approximately 7.1% were seen once. Less than 15% of the sample comes from the top ten. This sample also belongs to another study, concerning T cells expressing NK-cell markers.

The source material was CD8+ T cells sorted from blood. These receptor sequences come from a woman aged 18-35 years in good health.

The chain couples TRBV5-5 to TRBJ2-7; 10 nucleotides align to TRBD1. This CDR3 is 15 amino acids long. CDR1 is SGHKS and CDR2 is YYEKEE in the germline V gene (reference sequence). J was trimmed by 5 bases and V by 4 bases; bases with no gene match: 9. The CDR3 is CASSQPGQGINEQYF. The CDR3 DNA follows: TGTGCCAGCAGCCAACCGGGACAGGGGATTAACGAGCAGTACTTC.

This clonotype was observed a handful of times. The chain is built from TRBV27 and TRBJ2-1; 9 bases are shared with TRBD1. CDR3 length equals 15 residues. V shed 6 bases, J shed 4 bases, and the junction held 7 bases outside the gene matches. Germline V lookup: CDR1 MNHEY, CDR2 SMNVEV (reference sequence). The CDR3 region has the DNA TGTGCCAGCAGCTCGCCGGGACAGGGTTACAATGAGCAGTTCTTC. It yields the protein CASSSPGQGYNEQFF.

The table lists this clonotype with many counts. The chain recombines TRBV7-9 with TRBJ2-3, with D possibly TRBD2 on 6 matching bases. V lost 11 bases, J lost 5 bases, and 8 bases lay in between. The germline CDR1 and CDR2 sequences are SEHNR and FQNEAQ (reference sequence). This CDR3 has 10 residues. Here the CDR3 reads CAAAGDTQYF. In nucleotides, the CDR3 is TGTGCCGCAGCGGGAGATACGCAGTATTTT.

This clonotype was seen only a few times. The chain combines TRBV24-1 with TRBJ1-2, with D unclear. The germline gives CDR1 KGHDR, CDR2 SFDVKD. The CDR3 is made up of 13 amino acids. V lost 3 bases, J lost 6 bases, and 10 bases lay in between. The CDR3, as DNA: TGTGCCACCAGTGATGGAGGCGGTGATGGCTACACCTTC. Its translation is CATSDGGGDGYTF.

This clonotype was counted only a few times. J is TRBJ1-1 and V is TRBV29-1; no clear D. CDR3 length: 14 amino acids. Trimming removed 3 bases at V and 3 bases at J, with 14 bases between. Germline CDR1 is SQVTM and CDR2 is ANQGSEA. CDR3 sequence: CSVDGFSDYTEAFF. The CDR3, as DNA: TGCAGCGTTGATGGGTTCTCAGACTACACTGAAGCTTTCTTT.

This clonotype was observed a handful of times. J is TRBJ1-6 and V is TRBV7-9; D gene uncertain. The CDR3 is made up of 12 amino acids. The V gene lost 0 bases and the J gene lost 10 bases, with 4 bases spanning the gap. Germline CDR1 SEHNR, CDR2 FQNEAQ (reference sequence). CDR3 nucleotide sequence: TGTGCCAGCAGCTTAGCTGGATCACCCCTCCACTTT. Protein sequence: CASSLAGSPLHF.

This clonotype was seen a few times. The CDR3, as DNA: TGTGCCAGCAGTTACTCCGGAGGGAGTACCTACGAGCAGTACTTC. It encodes CASSYSGGSTYEQYF. The chain uses TRBV6-2 or TRBV6-3 and TRBJ2-7, with D perhaps matching TRBD2 (6 bases). This CDR3 has 15 residues. V lost 0 bases and J 2 bases, leaving 11 bases between the germline ends. The germline V gene has CDR1 MNHEY and CDR2 SVGEGT.

This clonotype came up many times. The J gene is TRBJ2-1, the V gene TRBV19; D uncertain. V lost 3 bases, J lost 10 bases, and 7 bases lay in between. CDR1 and CDR2 (germline): LNHDA, SQIVND (reference sequence). The CDR3 covers 11 residues. CDR3 coding DNA: TGTGCCAGTAGTATTCTCGGGGAGCAGTTCTTC. Translation gives CASSILGEQFF.

The chain uses TRBV7-6 and TRBJ1-2; TRBD1 might be the D (6 bases). This CDR3 has 13 residues. The V end lost 1 base, the J end lost 6 bases, and 9 bases lay between the germline ends. Germline assignment: CDR1 SGHVS and CDR2 FNYEAQ. CDR3 DNA: TGTGCCAGCAGCTTAGTGAAGGGGGATGGCTACACCTTC. This translates into CASSLVKGDGYTF.

This clonotype showed up many times. V and J are TRBV27 and TRBJ1-1; 10 nucleotides agree with TRBD1. V shed 8 bases and J 3 bases; nucleotides not matched to a gene: 3. Germline V gives CDR1 MNHEY, CDR2 SMNVEV (reference sequence). The CDR3 sequence is 13 residues long. CDR3 coding DNA: TGTGCCAGCCGGGACAGGGGCCACACTGAAGCTTTCTTT. Encoded protein: CASRDRGHTEAFF.

The chain has TRBV5-5 and TRBJ2-5, with TRBD1 matching over 7 bases. The CDR3 contains 14 residues. The J segment lost 3 bases and the V segment lost 4 bases, leaving 6 bases of the junction unmatched. Germline CDR1 SGHKS, CDR2 YYEKEE (reference sequence). The CDR3 DNA sequence: TGTGCCAGCAGCCCAGACAGGGTCGAAGAGACCCAGTACTTC. Its protein product is CASSPDRVEETQYF.

This clonotype was found many times. This rearrangement joins TRBV10-3 to TRBJ1-4; 7 nucleotides line up with TRBD1. Trimming at V came to 0 bases and at J to 8 bases, leaving 6 bases not matched to a gene. Germline-derived CDR1 and CDR2 are ENHRY and SYGVKD. There are 15 residues in the CDR3. CDR3 coding DNA: TGTGCCATCAGTGAGTCGGGACAGTCAGACGAAAAACTGTTTTTT. Its translation: CAISESGQSDEKLFF.

This clonotype has a handful of counts. V usage is TRBV9 and J usage is TRBJ1-1, with a possible D match to TRBD1 (5 bases). This CDR3 spans 14 amino acids. V gave up 4 bases and J gave up 5 bases, with 15 bases separating them. CDR1 is SGDLS and CDR2 is YYNGEE in the germline V gene. DNA for the CDR3: TGTGCCAGCAGCCCACGGGACCGGGGGACTGAAGCTTTCTTT. Translated, it gives CASSPRDRGTEAFF.

V usage is TRBV27 and J usage is TRBJ1-1, with D possibly being TRBD1 (5 bases). The germline V gene has CDR1 MNHEY and CDR2 SMNVEV (reference sequence). V lost 2 bases to trimming and J lost 4 bases, with 14 bases between them. The CDR3 is made up of 15 amino acids. The CDR3 coding sequence is TGTGCCAGCAGTTTAATTTTAGGAGGGACCACTGAAGCTTTCTTT. This translates into CASSLILGGTTEAFF.

J is TRBJ1-2 and V is TRBV15; TRBD1 matches at 7 bases. CDR3 length: 14 residues. J gave up 6 bases and V 5 bases, and 9 bases lay outside the gene matches. Germline V lookup: CDR1 LNHNV, CDR2 YYDKDF (reference sequence). CDR3 nucleotide sequence: TGTGCCACCAGCGAATCAGACAGGGTAGATGGCTACACCTTC. Encoded protein: CATSESDRVDGYTF.

The chain has TRBV12-3 or TRBV12-4 and TRBJ1-4; D not certain. The CDR3 sequence is 15 residues long. V was clipped by 3 bases and J by 5 bases, with 13 bases between them. CDR3: CASSFVEDGNEKLFF. The CDR3 bases are TGTGCCAGCAGTTTTGTGGAGGATGGAAATGAAAAACTGTTTTTT.

The chain carries TRBV20-1 and TRBJ2-7; no clear D gene. Looked up from germline, CDR1 is DFQATT and CDR2 is SNEGSKA (reference sequence). The V end lost 4 bases, the J end lost 5 bases, and 15 bases lay between the germline ends. The CDR3 loop spans 13 amino acids. CDR3 bases: TGCAGTGCTACTGGCAGCGCCGCTAACGAGCAGTACTTC. Amino acid sequence: CSATGSAANEQYF.

This clonotype was counted only a few times. This rearrangement joins TRBV20-1 to TRBJ1-2; D is possibly TRBD1 (5 bases). This CDR3 is 13 amino acids long. The germline V gene has CDR1 DFQATT and CDR2 SNEGSKA (reference sequence). Between the trimmed V and J ends, which lost 6 bases and 2 bases, there was a span of 13 bases. CDR3 sequence: CSAPTEENYGYTF. For the CDR3, the DNA is TGCAGTGCACCGACAGAAGAGAACTATGGCTACACCTTC.

The chain recombines TRBV20-1 with TRBJ2-7, with D uncertain. V was pared by 2 bases and J by 3 bases, with 11 bases between. The germline V gene has CDR1 DFQATT and CDR2 SNEGSKA (reference sequence). This CDR3 is 13 amino acids long. The CDR3 DNA reads as TGCAGTGCTAGATTGAACGCGGACTACGAGCAGTACTTC. Protein sequence: CSARLNADYEQYF.

In its sample, this clonotype was seen many times. V and J are TRBV6-2 or TRBV6-3 and TRBJ1-1; D remains unclear. The CDR3 spans 12 residues. CDR1 is MNHEY, CDR2 SVGEGT, per germline. The V and J ends lost 2 bases and 3 bases respectively, with 4 bases between them. The CDR3 region is CASSYGYTEAFF. CDR3 coding DNA: TGTGCCAGCAGTTACGGGTACACTGAAGCTTTCTTT.

This clonotype was observed many times. This chain joins TRBV5-1 and TRBJ2-7, with TRBD1 identical over 8 bases. This CDR3 region has 15 residues. The V and J ends lost 0 bases and 4 bases, in that order; junction bases with no gene match: 6. Germline loops: CDR1 SGHRS, CDR2 YFSETQ. As DNA, the CDR3 is TGCGCCAGCAGCTTGGCCTCCCAGGGGGCGTACGAGCAGTACTTC. Its translation is CASSLASQGAYEQYF.

Ten or more counts support this clonotype. The rearrangement joins TRBV27 to TRBJ2-2, with 8 bases identical to TRBD1. The germline V gene has CDR1 MNHEY and CDR2 SMNVEV (reference sequence). The CDR3 sequence is 15 residues long. The junction had 8 bases not matched to a gene; V was cut back by 0 bases and J by 11 bases. The CDR3 loop is CASSLSAGGLGELFF. In DNA form, the CDR3 reads TGTGCCAGCAGTTTATCAGCAGGGGGCCTTGGTGAGCTGTTTTTT.

The chain uses TRBV9 and TRBJ1-2, with a possible D match to TRBD1 (6 bases). V gave up 4 bases and J gave up 8 bases, with 27 bases separating them. This CDR3 is built from 17 residues. CDR1 SGDLS and CDR2 YYNGEE come from the germline V gene. CDR3 residues: CASSPLARGDLALGYTF. The CDR3 nucleotides are TGTGCCAGCAGCCCCCTTGCCAGGGGCGACCTGGCTCTGGGCTACACCTTC.

For this clonotype: A far larger clone differs by one base, so this is likely a read error. The chain uses TRBV7-3 and TRBJ1-1; tentative D call: TRBD1 (5 bases). CDR3 length: 13 residues. Trimming cost V 8 bases and J 0 bases, with 10 bases left between them. Germline CDR1 SGHTA, CDR2 FQGTGA. The CDR3 protein is CASCPTVNTEAFF. The CDR3 coding sequence is TGTGCCAGCTGCCCGACAGTGAACACTGAAGCTTTCTTT.

This clonotype showed up many times. The chain employs TRBV12-3 or TRBV12-4 and TRBJ2-1, with D unclear. V was cut by 6 bases and J by 7 bases, with 10 bases left in between. The CDR3 is 12 residues long. CDR3 residues: CASSVRANEQFF. As DNA, the CDR3 is TGTGCCAGCAGCGTAAGGGCGAATGAGCAGTTCTTC.

The chain is built from TRBV20-1 and TRBJ2-2, with TRBD2 identical over 13 bases. Germline CDR1 and CDR2: DFQATT and SNEGSKA (reference sequence). This CDR3 region has 18 residues. The CDR3 sequence: CWARDREGLAGHTGELFF. CDR3 DNA: TGCTGGGCTAGAGACCGGGAGGGACTAGCGGGGCACACCGGGGAGCTGTTTTTT.

This clonotype came up many times. The V gene is TRBV10-2, the J gene TRBJ1-2, with D maybe TRBD1 (6 bases). The ends were cut back, 10 bases at V and 8 bases at J, with 17 bases in the middle. This CDR3 contains 12 residues. Germline V gene lookup returns CDR1 WSHSY and CDR2 SAAADI. CDR3 bases: TGCGCCACAAGCCCAGGGGCTGGGGGCTACACCTTC. Protein: CATSPGAGGYTF.

This clonotype was found a few times. This sequence joins TRBV2 and TRBJ2-1, with D perhaps matching TRBD2 (5 bases). The germline gives CDR1 SNHLY, CDR2 FYNNEI. V lost 8 bases and J lost 7, with 9 bases in between. This CDR3 has 11 amino acids. CDR3 amino acids: CASEPGNEQFF. The CDR3 DNA follows: TGTGCCAGCGAGCCGGGGAATGAGCAGTTCTTC.